This entry concerns a single TCR beta chain. Sequencing was performed with immunoSEQ multiplex PCR; in TCRdb, only in-frame clones are kept and a portion is missing. The sample carries some 150,000 clones, around 85% recorded once. The record originates from a study of blood T cell repertoires in COVID-19. This clonotype was obtained from a middle-aged man with acute or convalescent COVID-19. The sample comprised peripheral blood.

The CDR3 DNA reads TGTGCCAGCAGTCCAAGATACACGACAGGCCAGCCCCAGCATTTT. Translated: CASSPRYTTGQPQHF. V and J are TRBV6-5 and TRBJ1-5; D possibly corresponds to TRBD1 (6 bases). Germline V gene lookup returns CDR1 MNHEY and CDR2 SVGAGI. Deletions cut 5 bases from V and 7 bases from J, with 18 bases between. The CDR3 runs to 15 residues.